This TCR beta chain was profiled in a study of T cells in Graves' hyperthyroidism and ophthalmopathy. What was amplified from RNA transcripts were TCR beta CDR3 regions. HTBI primers were employed in a first-round RT-PCR of the TCR CDR3. TCRdb re-called the multiplex PCR reads with MiXCR, one entry per CDR3 protein. This table has about 410,000 distinct CDR3 sequences, roughly 15% appearing once. This CDR3 is 13 amino acids long. V gave up 3 bases and J gave up 3 bases, with 8 bases separating them. This clonotype was seen many times. The chain uses TRBV12-3 or TRBV12-4 and TRBJ1-2, with D possibly matching TRBD1 (6 bases). What was sequenced was blood. This clonotype was obtained from a woman under 40 with Graves' ophthalmopathy. Here the CDR3 reads CASSFNRDYGYTF. CDR3 in DNA: TGTGCCAGCAGTTTCAACAGGGACTATGGCTACACCTTC.